The source of this T cell receptor (beta chain) is a study of CD8+ T cells in alopecia areata. Study in general: Dosing with tofacitinib proceeded for 6 to 18 months, followed by 6 months off drug. Severity was scored as percentage of affected scalp area in treated patients. Whole-study findings and limits: The treated group had a single nonresponder, limiting CD8+ expansion-response conclusions.

Treatment given: oral pan-JAK inhibitor, 5-10 mg twice daily. CDR1 is SGHTA, CDR2 FQGNSA, per germline. CDR3 length: 15 amino acids. Trimming stripped 5 bases from V and 5 bases from J, with 17 bases between. Concerning this clone: The antigen is undetermined.

Extraction and reverse transcription of RNA yielded cDNA as the sequencing template. The data were produced by immunoSEQ multiplex PCR, yet TCRdb's version contains in-frame clones alone and is incomplete. The sample has 200,000 to 250,000 clones; about 64% are singletons. The genes are TRBV7-2 and TRBJ2-3; possibly TRBD2 for D (9 bases). This material consisted of CD4+ T cells sorted from blood, taken at week 4, from a patient treated with tofacitinib. This clonotype was obtained from a human donor with alopecia areata. The CDR3 DNA is TGTGCCAGCAGCGACAGGGGACTAGCCGTAGATACGCAGTATTTT. As protein: CASSDRGLAVDTQYF.